These 6 T cell receptor beta chains were all obtained from the same sample, sequenced in a study of blood T cell repertoires in COVID-19. The assay was immunoSEQ multiplex PCR, and TCRdb's table has in-frame clones only and misses some. The sample has about 270,000 clones; about nine tenths are singletons. Sequenced input: PBMCs or T cells enriched from blood (not recorded which). The receptors come from a man between 18 and 29 years old who had recovered from COVID-19.

The J gene is TRBJ1-3, the V gene TRBV19; D not resolved. The germline CDR1 and CDR2 sequences are LNHDA and SQIVND (reference sequence). V was trimmed by 3 bases and J by 3 bases, leaving 12 bases between them. The length of the CDR3 is 15 residues. The CDR3 loop is CASSISRLGGNTIYF. In nucleotides, the CDR3 is TGTGCCAGTAGTATTTCGAGGTTGGGTGGAAACACCATATATTTT.

This sequence joins TRBV7-9 and TRBJ2-7, with 8 bases aligning to TRBD1. CDR1 SEHNR and CDR2 FQNEAQ come from the germline V gene (reference sequence). The CDR3 runs 14 residues. V dropped 4 bases and J dropped 3; count of bases not matched to a gene: 5. This chain's CDR3 is CASSSTGVRYEQYF. The CDR3 region has the DNA TGTGCCAGCAGCTCGACAGGGGTCCGCTACGAGCAGTACTTC.

This clone occurred once. The gene calls are TRBV15 and TRBJ2-7; 7 bases map to TRBD2. V was pared by 0 bases and J by 0 bases, with 2 bases of the junction left unmatched. The CDR3 spans 15 residues. Germline V lookup: CDR1 LNHNV, CDR2 YYDKDF (reference sequence). The CDR3 DNA sequence: TGTGCCACCAGCAGAGAATCTAGCGGCTCCTACGAGCAGTACTTC. Translating gives CATSRESSGSYEQYF.

J is TRBJ2-2 and V is TRBV11-3, with 7 bases that match TRBD2. The length of the CDR3 is 15 residues. With V trimmed by 5 bases and J by 3 bases, 6 bases remained unmatched. Germline V gene lookup returns CDR1 SGHNT and CDR2 YENEEA. DNA of the CDR3: TGTGCCAGCAGCCCCGGGGGGTCATACACCGGGGAGCTGTTTTTT. Translation gives CASSPGGSYTGELFF.

This clone was seen a few times. The chain recombines TRBV9 with TRBJ2-5; 7 bases are shared with TRBD1. Germline assignment: CDR1 SGDLS and CDR2 YYNGEE. V shed 4 bases and J 2 bases; nucleotides not matched to a gene: 8. The CDR3 totals 15 residues. The CDR3 reads CASSLGQALQETQYF. In DNA form, the CDR3 reads TGTGCCAGCAGCCTCGGACAGGCCTTACAAGAGACCCAGTACTTC. The variable domain in full, completed from reference TRBV9 and TRBJ2-5, reads DSGVTQTPKHLITATGQRVTLRCSPRSGDLSVYWYQQSLDQGLQFLIQYYNGEERAKGNILERFSAQQFPDLHSELNLSSLELGDSALYFCASSLGQALQETQYFGPGTRLLVL.

V and J are TRBV6-5 and TRBJ1-4, with TRBD1 matching over 7 bases. V was pared by 7 bases and J by 3 bases, with 2 bases of the junction left unmatched. Germline assignment: CDR1 MNHEY and CDR2 SVGAGI. This CDR3 has 13 residues. The chain's CDR3 is CASKGTANEKLFF. In DNA, the CDR3 is TGTGCCAGCAAAGGGACAGCTAATGAAAAACTGTTTTTT.